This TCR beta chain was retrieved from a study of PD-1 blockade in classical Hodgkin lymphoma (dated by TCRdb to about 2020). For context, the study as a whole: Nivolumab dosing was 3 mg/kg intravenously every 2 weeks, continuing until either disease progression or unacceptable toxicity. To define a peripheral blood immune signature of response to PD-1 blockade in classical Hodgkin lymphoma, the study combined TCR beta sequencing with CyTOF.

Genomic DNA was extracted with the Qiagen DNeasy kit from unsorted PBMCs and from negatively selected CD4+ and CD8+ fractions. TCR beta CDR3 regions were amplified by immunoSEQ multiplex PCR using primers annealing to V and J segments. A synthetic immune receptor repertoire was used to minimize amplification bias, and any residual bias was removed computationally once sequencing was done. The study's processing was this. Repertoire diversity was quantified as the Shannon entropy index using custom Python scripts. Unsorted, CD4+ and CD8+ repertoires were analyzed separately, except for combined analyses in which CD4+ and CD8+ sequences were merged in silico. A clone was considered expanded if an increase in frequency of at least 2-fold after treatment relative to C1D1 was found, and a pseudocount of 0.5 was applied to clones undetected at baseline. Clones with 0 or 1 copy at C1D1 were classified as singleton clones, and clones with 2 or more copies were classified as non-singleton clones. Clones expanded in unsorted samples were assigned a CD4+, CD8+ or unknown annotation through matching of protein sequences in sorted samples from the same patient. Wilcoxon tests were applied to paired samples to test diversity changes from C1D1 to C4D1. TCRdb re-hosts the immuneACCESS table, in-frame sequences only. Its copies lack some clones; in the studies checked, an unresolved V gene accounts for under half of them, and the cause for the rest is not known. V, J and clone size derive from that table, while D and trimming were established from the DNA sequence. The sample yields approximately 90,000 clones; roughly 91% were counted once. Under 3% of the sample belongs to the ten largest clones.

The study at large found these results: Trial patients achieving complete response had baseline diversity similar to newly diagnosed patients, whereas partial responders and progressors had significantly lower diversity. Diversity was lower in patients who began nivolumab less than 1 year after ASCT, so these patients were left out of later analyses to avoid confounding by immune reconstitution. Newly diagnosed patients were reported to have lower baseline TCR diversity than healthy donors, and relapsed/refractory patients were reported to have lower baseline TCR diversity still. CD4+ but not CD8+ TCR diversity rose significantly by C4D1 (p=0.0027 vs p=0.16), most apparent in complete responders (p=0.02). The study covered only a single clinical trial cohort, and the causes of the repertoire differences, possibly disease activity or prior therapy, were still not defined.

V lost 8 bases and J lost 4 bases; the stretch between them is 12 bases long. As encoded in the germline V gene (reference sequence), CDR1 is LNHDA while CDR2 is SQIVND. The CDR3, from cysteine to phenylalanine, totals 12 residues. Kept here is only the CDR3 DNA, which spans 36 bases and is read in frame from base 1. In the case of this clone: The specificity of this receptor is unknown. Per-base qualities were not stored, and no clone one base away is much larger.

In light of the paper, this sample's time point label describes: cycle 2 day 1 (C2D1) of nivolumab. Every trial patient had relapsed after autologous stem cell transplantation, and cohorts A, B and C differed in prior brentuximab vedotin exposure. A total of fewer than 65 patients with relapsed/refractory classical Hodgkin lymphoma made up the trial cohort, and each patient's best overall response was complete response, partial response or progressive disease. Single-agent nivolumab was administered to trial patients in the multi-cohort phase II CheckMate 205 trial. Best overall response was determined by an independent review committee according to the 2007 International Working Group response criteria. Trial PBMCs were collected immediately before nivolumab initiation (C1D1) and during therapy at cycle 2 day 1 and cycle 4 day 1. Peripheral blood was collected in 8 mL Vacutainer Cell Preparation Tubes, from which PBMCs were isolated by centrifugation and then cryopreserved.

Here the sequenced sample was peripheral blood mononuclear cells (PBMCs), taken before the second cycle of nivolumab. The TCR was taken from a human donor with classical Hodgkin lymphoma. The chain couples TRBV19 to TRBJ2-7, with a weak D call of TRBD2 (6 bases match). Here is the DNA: TGTGCCAGTTCCGGGAGCGGATACGAGCAGTACTTC. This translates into CASSGSGYEQYF. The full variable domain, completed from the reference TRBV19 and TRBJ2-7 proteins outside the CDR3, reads DGGITQSPKYLFRKEGQNVTLSCEQNLNHDAMYWYRQDPGQGLRLIYYSQIVNDFQKGDIAEGYSVSREKKESFPLTVTSAQKNPTAFYLCASSGSGYEQYFGPGTRLTVT.